The entry that follows covers one TCR beta chain sequence. Its target is not known. Germline V gene data show CDR1 as ENHRY and CDR2 as SYGVKD. The CDR3 has 15 residues. The J segment lost 0 bases and the V segment lost 4 bases, leaving 3 bases of the junction unmatched. The data derive from a study of memory CD8 T cells in hepatitis C reinfection. Study-wide background: A couple of donors cleared primary HCV but became chronic after reinfection. Pre-reinfection samples were taken 55 to 20 weeks before detection. Study conclusions and caveats: Only a few donors prevented definitive conclusions about public clonotypes.

The table came from immunoSEQ multiplex PCR; TCRdb's copy has only in-frame clones and leaves some out. The profile covers 45,000 to 65,000 clones, with around nine tenths appearing a single time and 0.9% to 1.1% taken by the ten largest. Time point noted: pre-reinfection, 55 to 20 weeks before reinfection detection. The sorted cells went straight to TCR sequencing with no prior in vitro expansion. Donors came from people who inject drugs enrolled in HEPCO, Canada. The receptor was derived from a man between 18 and 29 years old with hepatitis C virus infection. Sample: naive CD8+ T cells sorted from blood. The genes are TRBV10-3 and TRBJ2-7; 10 bases match TRBD2. CDR3 loop: CAISGTSGNSYEQYF. The CDR3 DNA reads as TGTGCCATCAGTGGCACTAGCGGGAACTCCTACGAGCAGTACTTC.